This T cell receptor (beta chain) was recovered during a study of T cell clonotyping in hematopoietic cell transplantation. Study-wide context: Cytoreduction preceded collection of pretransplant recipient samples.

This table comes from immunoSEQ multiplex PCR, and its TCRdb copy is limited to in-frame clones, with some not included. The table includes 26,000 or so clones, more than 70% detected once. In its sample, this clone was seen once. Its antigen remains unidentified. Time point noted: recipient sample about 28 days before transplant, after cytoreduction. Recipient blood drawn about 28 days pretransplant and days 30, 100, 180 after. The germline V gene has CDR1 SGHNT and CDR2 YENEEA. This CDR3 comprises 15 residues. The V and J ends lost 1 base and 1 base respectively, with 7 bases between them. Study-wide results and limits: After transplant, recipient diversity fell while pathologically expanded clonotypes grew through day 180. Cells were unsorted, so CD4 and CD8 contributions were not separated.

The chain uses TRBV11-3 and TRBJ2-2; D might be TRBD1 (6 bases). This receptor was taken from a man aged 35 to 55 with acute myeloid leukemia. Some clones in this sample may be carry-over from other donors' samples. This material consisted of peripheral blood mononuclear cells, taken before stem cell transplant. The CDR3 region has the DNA TGTGCCAGCAGCTTAGGGACAGTGAACACCGGGGAGCTGTTTTTT. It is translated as CASSLGTVNTGELFF. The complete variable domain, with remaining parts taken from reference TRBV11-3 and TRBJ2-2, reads EAGVVQSPRYKIIEKKQPVAFWCNPISGHNTLYWYLQNLGQGPELLIRYENEEAVDDSQLPKDRFSAERLKGVDSTLKIQPAELGDSAVYLCASSLGTVNTGELFFGEGSRLTVL.